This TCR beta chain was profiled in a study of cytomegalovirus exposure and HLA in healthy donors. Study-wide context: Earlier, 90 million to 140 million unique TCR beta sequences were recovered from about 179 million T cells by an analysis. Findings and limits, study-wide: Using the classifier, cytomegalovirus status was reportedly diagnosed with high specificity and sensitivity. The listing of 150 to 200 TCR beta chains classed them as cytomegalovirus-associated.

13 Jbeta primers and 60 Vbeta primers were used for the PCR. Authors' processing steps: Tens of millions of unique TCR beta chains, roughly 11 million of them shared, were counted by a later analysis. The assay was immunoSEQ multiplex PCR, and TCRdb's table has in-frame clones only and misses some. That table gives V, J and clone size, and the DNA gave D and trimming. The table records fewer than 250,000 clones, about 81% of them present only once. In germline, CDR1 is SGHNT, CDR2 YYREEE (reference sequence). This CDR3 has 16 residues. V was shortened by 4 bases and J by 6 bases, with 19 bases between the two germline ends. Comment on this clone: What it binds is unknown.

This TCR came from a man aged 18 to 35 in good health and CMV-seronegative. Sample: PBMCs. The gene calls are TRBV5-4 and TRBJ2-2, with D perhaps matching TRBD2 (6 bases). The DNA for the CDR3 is TGTGCCAGCAGCCTCGGGAGCCCTCGGGGCGCCGGGGAGCTGTTTTTT. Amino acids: CASSLGSPRGAGELFF.